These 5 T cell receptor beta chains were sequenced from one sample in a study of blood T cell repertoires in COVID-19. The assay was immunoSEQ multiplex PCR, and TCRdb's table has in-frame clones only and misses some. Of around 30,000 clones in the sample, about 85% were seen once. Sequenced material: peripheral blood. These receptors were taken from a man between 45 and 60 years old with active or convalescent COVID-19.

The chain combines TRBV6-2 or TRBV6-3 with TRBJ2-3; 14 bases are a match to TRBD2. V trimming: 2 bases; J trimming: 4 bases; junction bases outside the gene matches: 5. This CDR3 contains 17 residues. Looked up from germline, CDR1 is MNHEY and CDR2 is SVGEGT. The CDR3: CASSYGGTSGSADTQYF. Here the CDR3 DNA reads TGTGCCAGCAGTTACGGGGGGACTAGCGGGAGCGCAGATACGCAGTATTTT.

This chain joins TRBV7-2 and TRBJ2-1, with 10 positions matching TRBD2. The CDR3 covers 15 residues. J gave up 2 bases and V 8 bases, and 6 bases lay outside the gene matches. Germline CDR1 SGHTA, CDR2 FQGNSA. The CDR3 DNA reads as TGTGCCAGCGGAGCTAGCGGGAGAACCTACAATGAGCAGTTCTTC. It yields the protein CASGASGRTYNEQFF.

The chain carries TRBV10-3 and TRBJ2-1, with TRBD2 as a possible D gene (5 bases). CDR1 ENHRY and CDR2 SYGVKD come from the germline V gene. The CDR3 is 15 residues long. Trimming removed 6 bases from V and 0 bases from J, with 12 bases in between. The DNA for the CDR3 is TGTGCCATCAGAACGGACTCGAGCTCCTACAATGAGCAGTTCTTC. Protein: CAIRTDSSSYNEQFF.

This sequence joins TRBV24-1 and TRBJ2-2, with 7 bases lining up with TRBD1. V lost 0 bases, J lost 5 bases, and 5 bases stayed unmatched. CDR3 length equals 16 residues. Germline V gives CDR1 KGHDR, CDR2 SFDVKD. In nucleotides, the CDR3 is TGTGCCACCAGTGATTTGGGGGACAGAGGAACCGGGGAGCTGTTTTTT. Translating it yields CATSDLGDRGTGELFF.

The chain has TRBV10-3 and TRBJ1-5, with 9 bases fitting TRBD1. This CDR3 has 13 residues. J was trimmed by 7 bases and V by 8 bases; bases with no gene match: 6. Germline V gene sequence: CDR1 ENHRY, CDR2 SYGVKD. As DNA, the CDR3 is TGTGCCATCCAACAGGGGGCGCGACAGCCCCAGCATTTT. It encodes CAIQQGARQPQHF.